The rows below give T cell receptor beta chains drawn from one sample of a study of human T cells and chemical hapten exposure. A single record per CDR3 protein comes from TCRdb applying MiXCR to the RACE reads. The sample lists around 120,000 distinct CDR3 sequences, roughly 13% seen once, with around 0.99% in the top ten. The input for sequencing was whole blood, taken in connection with sensitization to the hapten diphenylcyclopropenone (DPC). The source of these receptors is a man between 18 and 29 years old with alopecia areata. Some clones in this sample may be carry-over from other donors' samples. CDR3s include the opening cysteine and the closing phenylalanine or tryptophan. A D gene is named only where the DNA matches it firmly. The listing skips clone size in some rows; elsewhere it reads once, few, many or a size class.

v_call	j_call	d_call	clone_size	cdr3_aa	cdr3_nt
TRBV5-5	TRBJ2-7	NA	few	CASSLPGFHEQYF	TGTGCCAGCAGCTTGCCCGGTTTCCACGAGCAGTACTTC
TRBV5-1	TRBJ2-7	NA	few	CASSSGPEQYF	TGCGCCAGCAGCTCTGGCCCCGAGCAGTACTTC
TRBV28	TRBJ1-6	NA	NA	CAITGRRNSPLHF	TGTGCCATAACAGGGAGGAGGAATTCACCCCTCCACTTT
TRBV18	TRBJ2-7	TRBD1	NA	CASSGQVANQNYEQYF	TGTGCCAGCTCAGGACAGGTGGCCAACCAAAACTACGAGCAGTACTTC
TRBV11-1	TRBJ2-1	NA	NA	CASSTSFPPTWFF	TGTGCCAGCAGCACATCTTTCCCCCCGACGTGGTTCTTC
TRBV28	TRBJ2-7	NA	many	CASSLWFGGWEQYF	TGTGCCAGCAGTTTATGGTTTGGGGGCTGGGAGCAGTACTTC
TRBV28	TRBJ1-6	NA	few	CASSTHYLAPRNSPLHF	TGTGCCAGCAGTACACACTATCTGGCCCCCCGGAATTCACCCCTCCACTTT
TRBV6-5	TRBJ1-4	NA	NA	CASSYRGTTNEKLFF	TGTGCCAGCAGTTATAGGGGAACGACTAATGAAAAACTGTTTTTT
TRBV6-5	TRBJ2-2	TRBD2	NA	CASSTFRQRGAGELFF	TGTGCCAGCAGTACGTTTCGACAGCGGGGAGCCGGGGAGCTGTTTTTT
TRBV4-2	TRBJ2-7	TRBD2	NA	CASSQVPSGGYEQYF	TGTGCCAGCAGCCAAGTGCCTAGCGGGGGTTACGAGCAGTACTTC
TRBV6-2/TRBV6-3	TRBJ1-2	TRBD1	many	CASSSAGTGYGYTF	TGTGCCAGCAGTTCCGCCGGGACAGGGTACGGCTACACCTTC
TRBV18	TRBJ2-3	TRBD1	NA	CASSPYSQGATDTQYF	TGTGCCAGCTCACCCTACTCACAGGGGGCCACAGATACGCAGTATTTT
TRBV27	TRBJ1-1	TRBD1	NA	CASSPWGQFMNTEAFF	TGTGCCAGCAGTCCGTGGGGACAGTTCATGAACACTGAAGCTTTCTTT
TRBV28	TRBJ2-7	TRBD1	many	CASSPTGARSYEQYF	TGTGCCAGCAGTCCGACAGGGGCACGCTCCTACGAGCAGTACTTC
TRBV12-3/TRBV12-4	TRBJ2-7	TRBD1	NA	CASRQTGASYEQYF	TGTGCCAGCAGGCAGACAGGGGCCTCCTACGAGCAGTACTTC
TRBV7-6	TRBJ2-3	TRBD2	NA	CASSLGTSGGYTDTQYF	TGTGCCAGCAGCTTAGGGACTAGCGGGGGGTACACAGATACGCAGTATTTT
TRBV4-3	TRBJ2-3	TRBD2	NA	CASSQDGGGGTDTQYF	TGCGCCAGCAGCCAAGATGGAGGCGGGGGTACAGATACGCAGTATTTT
TRBV10-2	TRBJ1-1	NA	few	CASSGLQLMNTEAFF	TGCGCCAGCAGTGGACTACAGCTTATGAACACTGAAGCTTTCTTT
TRBV29-1	TRBJ2-2	NA	NA	CSVAGYGDTGELFF	TGCAGCGTTGCAGGGTATGGGGACACCGGGGAGCTGTTTTTT
TRBV28	TRBJ1-2	TRBD1	NA	CASSSIQGTLGYTF	TGTGCCAGCAGTTCCATACAGGGGACTCTTGGCTACACCTTC
TRBV5-1	TRBJ2-3	TRBD1	NA	CASSRTIRDRGSTDTQYF	TGCGCCAGCAGCAGGACCATCCGGGACAGGGGAAGCACAGATACGCAGTATTTT
TRBV6-2/TRBV6-3	TRBJ1-5	TRBD1	many	CASNRQGYSNQPQHF	TGTGCCAGCAACCGACAGGGTTATAGCAATCAGCCCCAGCATTTT
TRBV29-1	TRBJ1-2	TRBD1	NA	CSVFGQDYGYTF	TGCAGCGTTTTTGGACAGGACTATGGCTACACCTTC
TRBV28	TRBJ2-5	NA	NA	CASSLILGETQYF	TGTGCCAGCAGTTTAATCTTAGGGGAGACCCAGTACTTC
TRBV3-1	TRBJ2-2	NA	NA	CASSQELGRGLNTGELFF	TGTGCCAGCAGCCAAGAACTTGGCAGGGGCCTTAACACCGGGGAGCTGTTTTTT
TRBV11-1	TRBJ2-3	NA	many	CASSFPSFATDTQYF	TGTGCCAGCAGCTTTCCTTCTTTTGCAACAGATACGCAGTATTTT
TRBV18	TRBJ1-2	TRBD1	NA	CASSPSQLGTGFSPNYGYTF	TGTGCCAGCTCACCAAGCCAGCTCGGGACAGGGTTCTCCCCCAACTATGGCTACACCTTC
TRBV27	TRBJ1-5	NA	few	CASSTLTGWSNQPQHF	TGTGCCAGCAGTACACTCACAGGGTGGAGCAATCAGCCCCAGCATTTT
TRBV3-1	TRBJ2-7	TRBD1	few	CASSLLDRGRYEQYF	TGTGCCAGCAGCCTTCTCGACAGGGGACGCTACGAGCAGTACTTC
TRBV6-2/TRBV6-3	TRBJ1-5	NA	NA	CASSYSQGNAFGNQPQHF	TGTGCCAGCAGTTACTCACAGGGAAACGCCTTCGGCAATCAGCCCCAGCATTTT
TRBV10-3	TRBJ2-2	NA	NA	CAITPTRDTGELFF	TGTGCCATCACCCCGACTCGGGACACCGGGGAGCTGTTTTTT
TRBV25-1	TRBJ2-7	NA	NA	CASSEPRGEQYF	TGTGCCAGCAGTGAGCCCCGCGGGGAGCAGTACTTC
TRBV7-2	TRBJ2-6	NA	NA	CASSLSQEFANVLTF	TGTGCCAGCAGCTTAAGCCAGGAATTCGCCAACGTCCTGACTTTC
TRBV6-2/TRBV6-3	TRBJ2-2	NA	NA	CASSFEGRNTGELFF	TGTGCCAGCAGTTTTGAGGGGCGGAACACCGGGGAGCTGTTTTTT
TRBV20-1	TRBJ2-7	TRBD1	NA	CSAKGQGYEQYF	TGCAGTGCCAAGGGACAGGGCTACGAGCAGTACTTC
TRBV5-1	TRBJ2-3	TRBD2	many	CASSRTSGGSVTTDTQYF	TGCGCCAGCAGCCGGACTAGCGGGGGTTCCGTGACCACAGATACGCAGTATTTT
TRBV25-1	TRBJ2-1	TRBD2	few	CASSIPGGPNYNEQFF	TGTGCCAGCAGTATACCGGGGGGTCCAAACTACAATGAGCAGTTCTTC
TRBV5-4	TRBJ2-7	NA	NA	CASSSKTRFAYEQYF	TGTGCCAGCAGCTCCAAGACTAGGTTTGCTTACGAGCAGTACTTC
TRBV9	TRBJ2-3	NA	NA	CASSVGGPDTQYF	TGTGCCAGCAGCGTCGGGGGGCCAGATACGCAGTATTTT
TRBV6-1	TRBJ2-5	TRBD2	few	CASSEALPTSGETQYF	TGTGCCAGCAGTGAAGCACTACCGACTAGCGGAGAGACCCAGTACTTC
TRBV10-1	TRBJ2-1	TRBD1	NA	CASSAPGQGAYNEQFF	TGCGCCAGCAGTGCACCGGGACAGGGGGCCTACAATGAGCAGTTCTTC